This TCR beta chain was retrieved from a study of shared clonotypes between healthy human individuals. Naive CD8 cells, CD45RO-negative and positively selected for CCR7, excluded terminally differentiated effector memory CD45RA+ cells. The V end lost 7 bases, the J end lost 7 bases, and 16 bases lay between the germline ends. This CDR3 has 14 amino acids. Looked up from germline, CDR1 is WSHSY and CDR2 is SAAADI. The protocol was immunoSEQ multiplex PCR, while the TCRdb copy is restricted to in-frame clones and leaves out a portion. The sample has some 2 million clones; just under 95% are singletons.

Sequencing used naive CD8+ T cells sorted from blood. V is TRBV10-2 and J is TRBJ1-4, with a possible D match to TRBD1 (5 bases). The TCR was taken from a young man in good health. The DNA for the CDR3 is TGCGCCAGCACAGGGCAAGTACGCGGTGAAAAACTGTTTTTT. Translation: CASTGQVRGEKLFF.